What follows describes a single TCR beta chain. Clones were sequenced by immunoSEQ multiplex PCR, and TCRdb holds only the in-frame ones, with some missing. The sample lists just under 85,000 clones, approximately 84% occurring once. The data were taken from a study of OX40 agonist ivuxolimab in advanced cancers. V lost 5 bases, J lost 0 bases, and 11 bases lay in between. Germline V gene data show CDR1 as LNHDA and CDR2 as SQIVND (reference sequence). This CDR3 contains 15 residues. The TCR comes from an adult with an advanced solid tumor such as melanoma, head and neck, liver or kidney cancer. The chain is built from TRBV19 and TRBJ1-5; perhaps TRBD1 as D (5 bases). This specimen consisted of CD4+ or CD8+ T cells sorted from blood, obtained in a trial of the OX40 agonist ivuxolimab. CDR3 DNA: TGTGCCAGTAGTTTTAAGGGGAATAGCAATCAGCCCCAGCATTTT. It translates to CASSFKGNSNQPQHF.